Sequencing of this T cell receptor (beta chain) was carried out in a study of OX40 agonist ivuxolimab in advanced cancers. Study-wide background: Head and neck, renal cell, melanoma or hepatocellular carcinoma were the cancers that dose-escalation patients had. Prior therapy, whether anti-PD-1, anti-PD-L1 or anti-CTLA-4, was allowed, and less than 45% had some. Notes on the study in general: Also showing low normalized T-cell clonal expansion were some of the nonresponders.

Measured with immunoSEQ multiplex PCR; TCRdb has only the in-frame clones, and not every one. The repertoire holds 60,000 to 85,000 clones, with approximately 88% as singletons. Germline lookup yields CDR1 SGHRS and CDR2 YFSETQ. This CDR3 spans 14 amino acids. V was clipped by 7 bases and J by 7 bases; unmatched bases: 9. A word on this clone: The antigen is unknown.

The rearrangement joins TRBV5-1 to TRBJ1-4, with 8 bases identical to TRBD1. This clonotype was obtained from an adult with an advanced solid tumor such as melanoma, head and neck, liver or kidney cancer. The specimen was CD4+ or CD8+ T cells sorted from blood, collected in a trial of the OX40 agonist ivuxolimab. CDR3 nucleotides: TGCGCCAGCTCCAGGACAGGGACGGGTGAAAAACTGTTTTTT. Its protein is CASSRTGTGEKLFF.